These 6 T cell receptor beta chains share one sample of origin, sequenced in a study of blood T cell repertoires in COVID-19. Only in-frame clones appear in the TCRdb table, and some are missing; sequencing was by immunoSEQ multiplex PCR. The repertoire holds fewer than 350,000 clones, with roughly 91% as singletons. The sample comprised PBMCs or T cells enriched from blood (not recorded which). The origin of the receptors is a middle-aged woman with acute COVID-19.

V usage is TRBV10-2 and J usage is TRBJ1-1; D may be TRBD1 (6 bases). V was trimmed by 0 bases and J by 1 base, leaving 12 bases between them. Germline assignment: CDR1 WSHSY and CDR2 SAAADI. This CDR3 is 16 amino acids long. The chain's CDR3 is CASSESMGRGNTEAFF. DNA of the CDR3: TGCGCCAGCAGTGAGTCGATGGGCAGGGGGAACACTGAAGCTTTCTTT.

The rearrangement links TRBV6-6 to TRBJ1-2; D remains unclear. The CDR3 loop spans 15 amino acids. V lost 5 bases and J lost 8, with 21 bases in between. From germline, CDR1 is MNHNY and CDR2 SVGAGI (reference sequence). This CDR3 is CASSRLSTSGGGYTF. The CDR3, as DNA: TGTGCCAGCAGTCGCCTTTCGACATCGGGCGGGGGCTACACCTTC.

The chain carries TRBV12-5 and TRBJ2-5; tentatively, D is TRBD2 (5 bases). V lost 5 bases and J lost 4, with 17 bases in between. This CDR3 is 15 amino acids long. Germline CDR1 reads LGHNT; CDR2 reads FRNRAP. The chain's CDR3 is CASGPFGGPGETQYF. In DNA, the CDR3 is TGTGCTAGTGGTCCGTTCGGAGGCCCTGGAGAGACCCAGTACTTC. Together with reference TRBV12-5 and TRBJ2-5, the CDR3 gives the full variable domain: DARVTQTPRHKVTEMGQEVTMRCQPILGHNTVFWYRQTMMQGLELLAYFRNRAPLDDSGMPKDRFSAEMPDATLATLKIQPSEPRDSAVYFCASGPFGGPGETQYFGPGTRLLVL.

The chain combines TRBV6-2 or TRBV6-3 with TRBJ2-1; 11 bases are shared with TRBD2. V lost 6 bases to trimming and J lost 8 bases; unmatched junction nucleotides: 15. This CDR3 comprises 17 residues. Germline V gives CDR1 MNHEY, CDR2 SVGEGT. CDR3 amino acids: CASSLGLAGLRPDEQFF. Written as DNA, the CDR3 is TGTGCCAGCAGCCTTGGACTAGCGGGTCTTCGCCCCGATGAGCAGTTCTTC.

V usage is TRBV6-2 or TRBV6-3 and J usage is TRBJ2-4; no reliable D call. Trimming shortened V by 6 bases and J by 6 bases, and 12 bases separated the two germline ends. CDR1 MNHEY and CDR2 SVGEGT come from the germline V gene. The CDR3 sequence is 13 residues long. Here the CDR3 reads CASSPRGRNIQYF. Here the CDR3 DNA reads TGTGCCAGCAGCCCGCGAGGCCGAAACATTCAGTACTTC.

The V and J genes are TRBV19 and TRBJ1-4; 10 bases agree with TRBD1. After removal of 6 bases from V and 6 bases from J, the junction contained 1 base not matched to a gene. The CDR3 consists of 13 residues. The germline CDR1 and CDR2 sequences are LNHDA and SQIVND (reference sequence). CDR3 nucleotides: TGTGCCAGTAGAGACAGGGGGCATGAAAAACTGTTTTTT. This sequence encodes CASRDRGHEKLFF.